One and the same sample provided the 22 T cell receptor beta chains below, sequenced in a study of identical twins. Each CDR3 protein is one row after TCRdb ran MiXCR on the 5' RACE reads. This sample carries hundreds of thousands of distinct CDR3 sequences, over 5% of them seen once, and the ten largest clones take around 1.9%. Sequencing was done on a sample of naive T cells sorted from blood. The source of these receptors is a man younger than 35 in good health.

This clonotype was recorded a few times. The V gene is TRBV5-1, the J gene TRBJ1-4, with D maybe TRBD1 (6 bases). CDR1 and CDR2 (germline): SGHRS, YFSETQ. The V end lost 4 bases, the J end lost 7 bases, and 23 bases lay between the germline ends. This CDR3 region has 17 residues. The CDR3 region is CASSPGVQAKSAEKLFF. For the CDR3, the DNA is TGCGCCAGCAGCCCAGGGGTACAAGCCAAATCCGCTGAAAAACTGTTTTTT.

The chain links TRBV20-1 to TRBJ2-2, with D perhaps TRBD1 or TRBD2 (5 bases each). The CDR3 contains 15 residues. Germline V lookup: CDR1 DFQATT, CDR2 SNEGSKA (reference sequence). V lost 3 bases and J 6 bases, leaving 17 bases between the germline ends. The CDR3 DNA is TGCAGTGCTAGGGGGGTGGGGGATTTGCCCGGGGAGCTGTTTTTT. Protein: CSARGVGDLPGELFF.

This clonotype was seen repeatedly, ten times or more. CDR3 in amino acids: CASSPGGSGANVLTF. The CDR3 coding sequence is TGTGCCAGCAGCCCAGGGGGGTCTGGGGCCAACGTCCTGACTTTC. J is TRBJ2-6 and V is TRBV12-3 or TRBV12-4, with D tentatively TRBD1 (7 bases). V was shortened by 6 bases and J by 1 base, with 10 bases between the two germline ends. The CDR3 totals 15 residues.

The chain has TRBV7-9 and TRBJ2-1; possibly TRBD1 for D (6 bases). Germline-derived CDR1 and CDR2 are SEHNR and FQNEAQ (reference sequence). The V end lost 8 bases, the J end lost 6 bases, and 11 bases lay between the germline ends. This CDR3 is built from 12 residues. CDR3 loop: CASEGERNEQFF. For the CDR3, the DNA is TGTGCCAGCGAGGGGGAGCGCAATGAGCAGTTCTTC.

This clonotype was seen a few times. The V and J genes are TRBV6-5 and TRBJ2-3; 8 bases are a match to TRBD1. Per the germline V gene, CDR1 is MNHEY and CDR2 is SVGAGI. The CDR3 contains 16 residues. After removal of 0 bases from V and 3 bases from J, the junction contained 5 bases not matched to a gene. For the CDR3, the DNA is TGTGCCAGCAGTTACTCGTTGCAGGGGGCAACAGATACGCAGTATTTT. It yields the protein CASSYSLQGATDTQYF.

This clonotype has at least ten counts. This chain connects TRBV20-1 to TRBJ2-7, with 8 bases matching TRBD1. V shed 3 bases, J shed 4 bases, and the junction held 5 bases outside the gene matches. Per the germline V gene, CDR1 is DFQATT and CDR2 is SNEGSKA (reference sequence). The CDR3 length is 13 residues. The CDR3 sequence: CSASHRGVYEQYF. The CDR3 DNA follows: TGCAGTGCTAGTCACAGGGGGGTTTACGAGCAGTACTTC.

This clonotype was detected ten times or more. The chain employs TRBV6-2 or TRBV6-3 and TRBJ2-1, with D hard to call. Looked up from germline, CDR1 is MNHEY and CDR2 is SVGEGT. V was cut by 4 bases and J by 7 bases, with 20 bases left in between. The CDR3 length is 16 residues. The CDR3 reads CASSSTKSRATNEQFF. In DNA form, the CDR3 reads TGTGCCAGCAGTTCCACTAAATCTAGAGCAACTAATGAGCAGTTCTTC.

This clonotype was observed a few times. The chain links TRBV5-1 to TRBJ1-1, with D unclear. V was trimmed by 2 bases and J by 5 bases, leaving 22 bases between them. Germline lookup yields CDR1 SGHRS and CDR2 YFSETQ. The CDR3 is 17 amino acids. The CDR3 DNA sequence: TGCGCCAGCAGCTTAGGGCTTCCTGGAGGGTTTGGAACTGAAGCTTTCTTT. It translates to CASSLGLPGGFGTEAFF.

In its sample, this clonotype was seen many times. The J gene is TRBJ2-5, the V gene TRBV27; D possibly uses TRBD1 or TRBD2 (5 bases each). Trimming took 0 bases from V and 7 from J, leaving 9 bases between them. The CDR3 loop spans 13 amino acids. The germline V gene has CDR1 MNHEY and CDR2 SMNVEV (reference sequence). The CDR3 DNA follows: TGTGCCAGCAGTTTATCGAGGGGTGCGACCCAGTACTTC. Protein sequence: CASSLSRGATQYF.

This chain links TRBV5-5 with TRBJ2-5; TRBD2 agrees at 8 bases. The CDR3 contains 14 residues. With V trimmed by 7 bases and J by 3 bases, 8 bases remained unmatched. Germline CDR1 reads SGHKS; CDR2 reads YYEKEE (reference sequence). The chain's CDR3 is CASGRLANEETQYF. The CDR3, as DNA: TGTGCCAGCGGGAGACTAGCGAACGAAGAGACCCAGTACTTC.

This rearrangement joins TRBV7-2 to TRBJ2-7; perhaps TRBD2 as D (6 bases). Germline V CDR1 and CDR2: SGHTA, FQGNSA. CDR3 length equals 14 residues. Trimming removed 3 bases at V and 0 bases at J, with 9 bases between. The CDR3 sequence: CASSLDYLSYEQYF. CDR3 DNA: TGTGCCAGCAGCTTGGACTACCTCTCCTACGAGCAGTACTTC.

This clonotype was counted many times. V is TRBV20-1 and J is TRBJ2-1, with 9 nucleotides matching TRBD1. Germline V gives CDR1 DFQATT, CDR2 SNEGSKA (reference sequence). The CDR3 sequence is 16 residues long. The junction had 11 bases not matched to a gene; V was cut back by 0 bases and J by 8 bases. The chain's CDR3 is CSARDTTGGPIDEQFF. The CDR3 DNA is TGCAGTGCTAGAGATACAACAGGGGGCCCTATAGATGAGCAGTTCTTC.

As DNA, the CDR3 is TGTGCCAGCAGTTACTCGAAACTTTTCACCGGGGAGCTGTTTTTT. It specifies CASSYSKLFTGELFF. The chain combines TRBV6-5 with TRBJ2-2; D not resolved. Looked up from germline, CDR1 is MNHEY and CDR2 is SVGAGI. This CDR3 comprises 15 residues. Trimming took 0 bases from V and 4 from J, leaving 9 bases between them.

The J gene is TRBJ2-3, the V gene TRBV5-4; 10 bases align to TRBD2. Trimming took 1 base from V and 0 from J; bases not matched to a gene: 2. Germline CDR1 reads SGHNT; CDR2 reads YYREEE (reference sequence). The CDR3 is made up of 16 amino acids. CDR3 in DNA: TGTGCCAGCAGCTTGACTAGCGGGGTTAGCACAGATACGCAGTATTTT. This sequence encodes CASSLTSGVSTDTQYF. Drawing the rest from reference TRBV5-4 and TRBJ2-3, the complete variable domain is ETGVTQSPTHLIKTRGQQVTLRCSSQSGHNTVSWYQQALGQGPQFIFQYYREEENGRGNFPPRFSGLQFPNYSSELNVNALELDDSALYLCASSLTSGVSTDTQYFGPGTRLTVL.

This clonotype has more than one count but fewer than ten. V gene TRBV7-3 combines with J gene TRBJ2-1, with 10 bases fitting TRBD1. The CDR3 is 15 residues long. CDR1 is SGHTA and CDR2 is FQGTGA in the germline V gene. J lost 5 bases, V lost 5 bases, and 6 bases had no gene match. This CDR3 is CASSLRDRGNNEQFF. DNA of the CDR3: TGTGCCAGCAGCCTCCGGGACAGGGGCAACAATGAGCAGTTCTTC.

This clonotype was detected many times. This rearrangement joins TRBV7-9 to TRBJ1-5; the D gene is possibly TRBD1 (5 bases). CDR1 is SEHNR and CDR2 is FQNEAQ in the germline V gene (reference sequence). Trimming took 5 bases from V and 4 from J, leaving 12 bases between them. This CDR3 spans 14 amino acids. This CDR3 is CASSPRDRNQPQHF. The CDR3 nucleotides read TGTGCCAGCAGCCCCCGGGACCGTAATCAGCCCCAGCATTTT.

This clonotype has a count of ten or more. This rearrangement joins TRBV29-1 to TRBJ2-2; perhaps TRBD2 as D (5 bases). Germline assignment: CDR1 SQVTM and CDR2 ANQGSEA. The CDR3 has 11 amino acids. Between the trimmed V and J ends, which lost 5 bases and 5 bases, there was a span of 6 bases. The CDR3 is CSVLATGELFF. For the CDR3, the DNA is TGCAGCGTTTTAGCGACCGGGGAGCTGTTTTTT.

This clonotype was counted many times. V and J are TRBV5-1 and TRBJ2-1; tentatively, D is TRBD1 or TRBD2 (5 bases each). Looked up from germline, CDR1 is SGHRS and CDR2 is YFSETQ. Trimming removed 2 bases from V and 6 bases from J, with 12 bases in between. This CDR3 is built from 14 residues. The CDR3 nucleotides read TGCGCCAGCAGCTTACCCGGGGCATCCAATGAGCAGTTCTTC. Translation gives CASSLPGASNEQFF.

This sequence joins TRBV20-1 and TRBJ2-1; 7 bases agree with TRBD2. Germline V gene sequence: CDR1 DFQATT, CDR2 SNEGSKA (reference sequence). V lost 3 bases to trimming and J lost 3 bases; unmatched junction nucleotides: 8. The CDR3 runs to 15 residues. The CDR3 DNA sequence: TGCAGTGCTAGCGGGGCGGGAGTGGACTACAATGAGCAGTTCTTC. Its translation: CSASGAGVDYNEQFF.

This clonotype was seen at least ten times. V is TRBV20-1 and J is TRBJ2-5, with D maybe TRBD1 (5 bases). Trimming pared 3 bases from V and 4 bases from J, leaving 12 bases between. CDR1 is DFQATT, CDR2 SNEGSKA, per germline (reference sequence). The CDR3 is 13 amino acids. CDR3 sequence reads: CSASKGSPETQYF. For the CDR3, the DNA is TGCAGTGCTAGTAAGGGGTCGCCAGAGACCCAGTACTTC.

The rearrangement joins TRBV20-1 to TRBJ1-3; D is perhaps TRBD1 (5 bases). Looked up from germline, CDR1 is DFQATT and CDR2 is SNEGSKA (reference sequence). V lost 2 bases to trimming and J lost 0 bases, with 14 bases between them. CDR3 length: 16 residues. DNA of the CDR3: TGCAGTGCTAGACTGACGGGGCCCAGCTCTGGAAACACCATATATTTT. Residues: CSARLTGPSSGNTIYF.

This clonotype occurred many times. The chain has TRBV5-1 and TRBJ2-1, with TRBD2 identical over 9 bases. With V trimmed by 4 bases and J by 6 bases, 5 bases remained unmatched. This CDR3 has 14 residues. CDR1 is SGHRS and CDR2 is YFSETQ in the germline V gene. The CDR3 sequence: CASSNSGSSNEQFF. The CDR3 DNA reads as TGCGCCAGCAGCAATAGCGGGAGCTCCAATGAGCAGTTCTTC.